Each of the 29 T cell receptor beta chains below was sequenced from the same sample in a study of regulatory T cells in long-lasting Graves disease. Specified time point: newly diagnosed GD, antithyroid drugs for less than 3 months. There was RNA extracted from PBMCs, and the TCR library was made from it. Researchers made TCR beta libraries by using iRepertoire HTBI primers and running Arm-PCR on CDR3 regions. In TCRdb, the multiplex PCR reads were re-called with MiXCR into one record per CDR3 protein. Of about 620,000 distinct CDR3 sequences in the sample, approximately 15% were seen once. This same sample was also taken into another study, of T cells in Graves' hyperthyroidism and ophthalmopathy.

This specimen consisted of peripheral blood mononuclear cells (PBMCs), obtained at new diagnosis, from a patient treated with antithyroid drugs. These receptors came from a woman in her thirties with Graves disease.

This clonotype was seen ten or more times. J is TRBJ2-4 and V is TRBV7-9, with D tentatively TRBD1 (7 bases). V was shortened by 5 bases and J by 2 bases, with 22 bases between the two germline ends. This CDR3 comprises 18 residues. From germline, CDR1 is SEHNR and CDR2 FQNEAQ (reference sequence). The CDR3 nucleotides are TGTGCCAGCAGCCCATTCGGCGCAGGGGGGTTACCCAAAAACATTCAGTACTTC. This sequence encodes CASSPFGAGGLPKNIQYF.

This clonotype was found many times. This chain uses TRBV20-1 with TRBJ2-5; the D gene is possibly TRBD2 (5 bases). The germline V gene encodes CDR1 DFQATT and CDR2 SNEGSKA (reference sequence). The CDR3 is made up of 14 amino acids. V was shortened by 6 bases and J by 9 bases, with 23 bases between the two germline ends. CDR3 sequence reads: CSAEPAGRVRAQYF. The CDR3 region has the DNA TGCAGTGCCGAGCCGGCTGGTCGGGTGAGGGCCCAGTACTTC.

V gene TRBV28 combines with J gene TRBJ1-6; 8 bases match TRBD1. V lost 2 bases to trimming and J lost 9 bases; unmatched junction nucleotides: 6. Germline loops: CDR1 MDHEN, CDR2 SYDVKM. The CDR3 has 15 amino acids. CDR3 residues: CASSLPRDRGSPLHF. In nucleotides, the CDR3 is TGTGCCAGCAGTTTACCCCGAGACAGGGGTTCACCCCTCCACTTT.

Many counts were recorded for this clonotype. The rearrangement joins TRBV27 to TRBJ2-7, with 11 nucleotides matching TRBD2. CDR3 length equals 15 residues. CDR1 MNHEY and CDR2 SMNVEV come from the germline V gene (reference sequence). Trimming cost V 10 bases and J 0 bases; bases outside gene matches: 8. The CDR3 bases are TGTGCCACCCCTCTTACTAGCGGGAGCTCCTACGAGCAGTACTTC. The encoded protein is CATPLTSGSSYEQYF.

The V gene is TRBV5-1, the J gene TRBJ2-3; D remains unclear. Germline CDR1 is SGHRS and CDR2 is YFSETQ. The CDR3 spans 16 residues. V lost 4 bases to trimming and J lost 2 bases, with 17 bases between them. This CDR3 reads CASSPGDRELTDTQYF. For the CDR3, the DNA is TGCGCCAGCAGCCCAGGAGACCGAGAACTCACAGATACGCAGTATTTT.

This clonotype was detected ten times or more. J is TRBJ2-5 and V is TRBV12-3 or TRBV12-4; 7 bases are a match to TRBD1. The length of the CDR3 is 20 residues. Trimming removed 4 bases from V and 6 bases from J; junction bases left unmatched: 26. As DNA, the CDR3 is TGTGCCAGCAGTTACCGTCTTGACAGGGAAACGAAGGAGATCAGGCAGACCCAGTACTTC. It codes for CASSYRLDRETKEIRQTQYF.

Ten or more counts support this clonotype. The chain is built from TRBV5-1 and TRBJ1-1; D might be TRBD1 (5 bases). V dropped 2 bases and J dropped 2 bases, with 19 bases sitting between them. This CDR3 contains 17 residues. CDR1 and CDR2 (germline): SGHRS, YFSETQ. This chain's CDR3 is CASSLRSPGPFNTEAFF. The CDR3 DNA follows: TGCGCCAGCAGCTTAAGGTCACCAGGGCCGTTTAACACTGAAGCTTTCTTT.

The chain recombines TRBV24-1 with TRBJ2-7, with TRBD2 matching over 7 bases. The CDR3 extends over 15 amino acids. The J segment lost 2 bases and the V segment lost 6 bases, leaving 9 bases of the junction unmatched. Per germline, CDR1 KGHDR and CDR2 SFDVKD. CDR3 sequence (DNA): TGTGCCACCAGTCACTCCGGGGGGTCCCCCTACGAGCAGTACTTC. Residues: CATSHSGGSPYEQYF.

This clonotype was counted many times. The chain combines TRBV7-2 with TRBJ1-2, with a tentative D call TRBD1 (5 bases). Germline values: CDR1 SGHTA, CDR2 FQGNSA. Trimming pared 4 bases from V and 8 bases from J, leaving 20 bases between. This CDR3 region has 15 residues. This CDR3 reads CASSSTRVGWGGYTF. The CDR3, as DNA: TGTGCCAGCAGCTCTACAAGAGTTGGGTGGGGCGGCTACACCTTC.

This clonotype showed up many times. The chain links TRBV10-3 to TRBJ1-5; D is undetermined. V lost 4 bases, J lost 2 bases, and 9 bases lay in between. The CDR3 loop spans 14 amino acids. CDR1 is ENHRY and CDR2 is SYGVKD in the germline V gene. CDR3 residues: CAISGGSGNQPQHF. The CDR3 DNA reads TGTGCCATCAGTGGCGGCTCTGGCAATCAGCCCCAGCATTTT.

This clonotype has at least ten counts. The V gene is TRBV7-2, the J gene TRBJ2-1, with 9 bases that match TRBD2. With V trimmed by 6 bases and J by 10 bases, 10 bases remained unmatched. The germline V gene encodes CDR1 SGHTA and CDR2 FQGNSA. The CDR3 has 14 residues. CDR3 nucleotide sequence: TGTGCCAGCAGGAAGAAGCGGGAGGTTCAGGAGCAGTTCTTC. It codes for CASRKKREVQEQFF.

This clonotype was observed many times. CDR3 DNA: TGTGCCAGCAGTTACTCGGACAGCTCAGAGCAGTACTTC. Its protein is CASSYSDSSEQYF. The chain is built from TRBV6-5 and TRBJ2-7; D may be TRBD1 (6 bases). V lost 0 bases and J lost 7, with 10 bases in between. The CDR3 consists of 13 residues. Germline CDR1 MNHEY, CDR2 SVGAGI.

This clonotype occurred a few times. The chain has TRBV27 and TRBJ1-5; D is unclear. Trimming removed 5 bases at V and 4 bases at J, with 18 bases between. This CDR3 contains 16 residues. Germline V gene lookup returns CDR1 MNHEY and CDR2 SMNVEV (reference sequence). CDR3 amino acids: CASSRWSDGENQPQHF. CDR3 sequence (DNA): TGTGCCAGCAGTCGTTGGAGTGACGGGGAAAATCAGCCCCAGCATTTT.

Only a few counts were recorded for this clonotype. This chain uses TRBV12-3 or TRBV12-4 with TRBJ2-3, with TRBD2 as a possible D gene (6 bases). The V end was cut by 4 bases, the J end by 0 bases, with 17 bases between. This CDR3 comprises 17 residues. The CDR3, as DNA: TGTGCCAGCAGTTCGGAGGCGGGGTGGCCTAGCACAGATACGCAGTATTTT. Translated, it gives CASSSEAGWPSTDTQYF.

The J gene is TRBJ2-2, the V gene TRBV2; 14 bases are a match to TRBD2. There are 16 residues in the CDR3. Germline CDR1 and CDR2: SNHLY and FYNNEI. V trimming: 0 bases; J trimming: 6 bases; junction bases outside the gene matches: 0. CDR3 protein: CASSEAGLAGAGELFF. CDR3 DNA sequence: TGTGCCAGCAGTGAAGCGGGACTAGCGGGAGCCGGGGAGCTGTTTTTT.

CDR3 region: CASSLGDGRKYTEAFF. CDR3 nucleotide sequence: TGTGCCAGCAGCTTGGGTGATGGCAGAAAGTACACTGAAGCTTTCTTT. The rearrangement joins TRBV7-9 to TRBJ1-1; D gene uncertain. Trimming pared 3 bases from V and 3 bases from J, leaving 17 bases between. CDR3 length: 16 residues. CDR1 and CDR2 (germline): SEHNR, FQNEAQ (reference sequence).

To note about this clonotype: A much larger clone differs by one base, so this may be a read error. This chain joins TRBV20-1 and TRBJ2-3, with 13 bases that match TRBD2. V was pared by 7 bases and J by 9 bases, with 13 bases of the junction left unmatched. The CDR3 is 15 amino acids. The germline V gene encodes CDR1 DFQATT and CDR2 SNEGSKA (reference sequence). CDR3 in amino acids: CSVGRGLAGVETQYF. CDR3 in DNA: TGCAGTGTGGGAAGAGGACTAGCGGGAGTGGAGACGCAGTATTTT.

V gene TRBV5-6 combines with J gene TRBJ2-1; possibly TRBD2 for D (5 bases). Germline V gene data show CDR1 as SGHDT and CDR2 as YYEEEE. The CDR3 consists of 16 residues. Trimming cost V 4 bases and J 0 bases, with 14 bases left between them. DNA of the CDR3: TGTGCCAGCAGCGGAATAACTAGTCACTCCTACAATGAGCAGTTCTTC. This sequence encodes CASSGITSHSYNEQFF.

This clonotype was detected only a few times. The J gene is TRBJ1-3, the V gene TRBV18; D is ambiguous. V gave up 5 bases and J gave up 0 bases, with 14 bases separating them. This CDR3 region has 16 residues. Germline CDR1 KGHSH, CDR2 LQKENI. CDR3: CASSELDLGSGNTIYF. The CDR3 DNA follows: TGTGCCAGCTCAGAACTGGACCTCGGCTCTGGAAACACCATATATTTT.

This clonotype was counted between two and nine times. The gene calls are TRBV5-4 and TRBJ2-5; D is undetermined. This CDR3 is built from 16 residues. CDR1 is SGHNT and CDR2 is YYREEE in the germline V gene (reference sequence). Trimming took off 4 bases at V and 2 bases at J, with 18 bases between the two ends. CDR3 protein: CASSQRVADFQETQYF. The DNA of the CDR3 is TGTGCCAGCAGCCAAAGAGTCGCAGACTTTCAAGAGACCCAGTACTTC.

J is TRBJ1-5 and V is TRBV6-1; D perhaps matches TRBD1 (6 bases). CDR3 size: 12 residues. The germline V gene has CDR1 MNHNS and CDR2 SASEGT. The V and J ends lost 9 bases and 4 bases respectively, with 10 bases between them. The CDR3 here is CASDRSNQPQHF. Written as DNA, the CDR3 is TGTGCCAGTGACAGGTCAAATCAGCCCCAGCATTTT.

This chain uses TRBV6-2 or TRBV6-3 with TRBJ2-7, with 8 bases matching TRBD1. CDR1 MNHEY and CDR2 SVGEGT come from the germline V gene. The CDR3 totals 15 residues. V shed 4 bases, J shed 3 bases, and the junction held 8 bases outside the gene matches. The CDR3 reads CASSFSPTGDYEQYF. DNA for the CDR3: TGTGCCAGCAGTTTCTCACCGACAGGGGACTACGAGCAGTACTTC.

This clonotype showed up just a few times. The CDR3 nucleotides are TGTGCCAGCAGGCCCCTAGCCCCCTACGAGCAGTACTTC. As protein: CASRPLAPYEQYF. This chain joins TRBV6-2 or TRBV6-3 and TRBJ2-7; the D gene is possibly TRBD2 (5 bases). This CDR3 region has 13 residues. Between the trimmed V and J ends, which lost 6 bases and 2 bases, there was a span of 11 bases. Germline V CDR1 and CDR2: MNHEY, SVGEGT.

Turning to this clonotype: This may stem from a read error, because a much larger clone lies one nucleotide away. CDR3 residues: CASSFSGADPSYERYF. CDR3 DNA sequence: TGTGCCAGCAGCTTCAGTGGAGCGGACCCTTCCTACGAGCGGTACTTC. This rearrangement joins TRBV11-1 to TRBJ2-7; possible D gene TRBD2, 5 bases. This CDR3 contains 16 residues. Germline CDR1 reads SGHAT; CDR2 reads FQDESV (reference sequence).

V usage is TRBV5-5 and J usage is TRBJ2-1; 9 nucleotides line up with TRBD2. Germline trimming cut 1 base from V and 10 bases from J; bases unmatched to any gene: 6. The CDR3 spans 14 residues. The V gene's germline CDR1 is SGHKS and CDR2 YYEKEE (reference sequence). The CDR3 nucleotides are TGTGCCAGCAGCTTGAGCGGGAGGTCCTGGGAGCAGTTCTTC. Amino acid sequence: CASSLSGRSWEQFF.

This chain joins TRBV20-1 and TRBJ1-2; perhaps TRBD1 as D (5 bases). The CDR3 spans 12 residues. The germline V and J ends were trimmed by 3 bases and 9 bases, with 14 bases remaining between them. Germline assignment: CDR1 DFQATT and CDR2 SNEGSKA (reference sequence). The CDR3 DNA is TGCAGTGCTAGGGGAGGGGAGCACCGCTACACCTTC. This gives the protein CSARGGEHRYTF.

This clonotype was observed a handful of times. The chain couples TRBV25-1 to TRBJ1-4, with D uncertain. CDR1 and CDR2 from the germline V gene are MGHDK and SYGVNS. Trimming pared 6 bases from V and 6 bases from J, leaving 11 bases between. There are 13 residues in the CDR3. The chain's CDR3 is CASSMATDEKLFF. CDR3 coding DNA: TGTGCCAGCAGCATGGCTACCGATGAAAAACTGTTTTTT.

The gene calls are TRBV5-5 and TRBJ1-1; weak D call: TRBD1 (5 bases). This CDR3 has 15 residues. Per the germline V gene, CDR1 is SGHKS and CDR2 is YYEKEE (reference sequence). Deletions cut 0 bases from V and 0 bases from J, with 9 bases between. CDR3 loop: CASSLGQNMNTEAFF. CDR3 sequence (DNA): TGTGCCAGCAGCTTGGGACAGAACATGAACACTGAAGCTTTCTTT.

This clonotype was detected only a few times. The chain combines TRBV6-1 with TRBJ2-5; possible D gene TRBD1, 7 bases. CDR1 MNHNS and CDR2 SASEGT come from the germline V gene. This CDR3 has 16 amino acids. V was clipped by 3 bases and J by 4 bases, with 18 bases between them. The CDR3 nucleotides read TGTGCCAGCAGTGACAGGGGGGCCAATCGGGGAGAGACCCAGTACTTC. Encoded protein: CASSDRGANRGETQYF.